The following is a T cell receptor beta chain sequence with its context. Antigen unknown. Between the trimmed V and J ends, which lost 3 bases and 5 bases, there was a span of 12 bases. From germline, CDR1 is KGHSH and CDR2 LQKENI. The CDR3 extends over 14 amino acids. These data belong to a study of vaccination effects on CD4 cells after COVID-19. As for the study in general: The authors sampled three convalescent patients early and late after vaccination. Samples collected post-vaccine were obtained a median of 72 days after the second dose.

Assay: immunoSEQ multiplex PCR; the TCRdb copy retains only in-frame clones and omits some. The table lists more than 15,000 clones, around 80% of them singletons. The ViraFEST assay expanded antigen-specific CD4+ T cells with viral peptide pools before sequencing. Investigators separated out CD4+ T cells once around 9 days of culture had passed. A positive SARS-CoV-2 PCR test fell between March and December 2020. Vaccine administered to participants consisted of two doses of either BNT162b2 or mRNA-1273. The receptor comes from a human donor who had a prior SARS-CoV-2 infection. The chain couples TRBV18 to TRBJ2-3; D gene ambiguous. This specimen was CD4+ T cells from PBMCs cultured with SARS-CoV-2 spike peptides, taken after COVID-19 vaccination. As DNA, the CDR3 is TGTGCCAGCTCACCTAAGGCCTCGGGAGATACGCAGTATTTT. Its translation: CASSPKASGDTQYF.